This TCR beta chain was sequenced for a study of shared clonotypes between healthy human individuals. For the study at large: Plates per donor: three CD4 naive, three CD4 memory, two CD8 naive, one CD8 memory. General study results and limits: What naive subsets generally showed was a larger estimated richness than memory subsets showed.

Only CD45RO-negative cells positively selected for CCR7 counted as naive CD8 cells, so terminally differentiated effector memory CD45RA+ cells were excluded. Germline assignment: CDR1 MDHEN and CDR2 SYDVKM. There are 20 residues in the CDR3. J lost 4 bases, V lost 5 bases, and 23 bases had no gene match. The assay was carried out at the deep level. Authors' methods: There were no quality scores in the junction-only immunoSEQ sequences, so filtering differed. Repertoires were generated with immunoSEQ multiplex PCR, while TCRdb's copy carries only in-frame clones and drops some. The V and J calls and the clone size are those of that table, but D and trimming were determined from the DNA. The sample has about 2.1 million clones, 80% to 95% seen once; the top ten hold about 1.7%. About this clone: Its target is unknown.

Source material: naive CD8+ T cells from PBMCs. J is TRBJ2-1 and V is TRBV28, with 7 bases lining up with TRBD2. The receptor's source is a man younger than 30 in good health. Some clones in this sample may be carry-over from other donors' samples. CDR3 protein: CASSPYRYLVGRSRYNEQFF. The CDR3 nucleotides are TGTGCCAGCAGTCCCTACCGATATCTCGTCGGGAGGAGTAGGTACAATGAGCAGTTCTTC.